This T cell receptor beta chain stems from a study of long-term antiretroviral therapy in people with HIV. On this clone: Its antigen remains unidentified.

The CDR3 covers 16 residues. Germline values: CDR1 SGHNT, CDR2 YYREEE (reference sequence). Trimming pared 0 bases from V and 4 bases from J, leaving 14 bases between. Sequencing used immunoSEQ v3.0 at survey level. The assay was immunoSEQ multiplex PCR, and TCRdb's table has in-frame clones only and misses some. The sample records some 35,000 clones, about 80% being singletons. Study-level points and caveats: Among HIV repertoires, CDR3 length ranges were narrower than those of controls. Post-ART diversity increased but stayed below transplant donor controls. Dominant in the repertoire at all time points were clones expanded before ART.

This TCR was recovered from a man younger than 35 with HIV. The chain joins TRBV5-4 to TRBJ2-1; no clear D gene. The sequences come from unsorted PBMCs, collected 0.6 years after starting antiretroviral therapy. As DNA, the CDR3 is TGTGCCAGCAGCTTGGCCCTAAAATCTTATTACAATGAGCAGTTCTTC. It is translated as CASSLALKSYYNEQFF.